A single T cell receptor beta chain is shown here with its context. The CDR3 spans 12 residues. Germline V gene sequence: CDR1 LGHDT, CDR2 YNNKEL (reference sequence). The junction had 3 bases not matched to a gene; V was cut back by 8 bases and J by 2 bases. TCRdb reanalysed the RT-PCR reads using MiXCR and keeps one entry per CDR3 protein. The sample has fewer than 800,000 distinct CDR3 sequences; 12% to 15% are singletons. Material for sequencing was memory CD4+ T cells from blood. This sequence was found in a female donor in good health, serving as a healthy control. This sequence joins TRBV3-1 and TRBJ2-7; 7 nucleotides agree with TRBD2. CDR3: CASASGPYEQYF. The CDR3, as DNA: TGTGCCAGCGCTAGCGGTCCCTACGAGCAGTACTTC.